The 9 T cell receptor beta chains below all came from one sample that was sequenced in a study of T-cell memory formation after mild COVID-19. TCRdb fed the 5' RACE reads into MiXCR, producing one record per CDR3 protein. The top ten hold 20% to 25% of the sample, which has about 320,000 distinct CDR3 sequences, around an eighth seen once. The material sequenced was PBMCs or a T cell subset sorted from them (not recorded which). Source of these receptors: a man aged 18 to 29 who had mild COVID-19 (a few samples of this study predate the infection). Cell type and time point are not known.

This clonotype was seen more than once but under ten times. In DNA form, the CDR3 reads TGTGCCAGCAGCTTAGGCCAGACAGGGCTGGTCTCACCCCTCCACTTT. Protein sequence: CASSLGQTGLVSPLHF. J is TRBJ1-6 and V is TRBV7-2; TRBD1 matches 7 bases. The CDR3 runs 16 residues. The germline gives CDR1 SGHTA, CDR2 FQGNSA. J gave up 10 bases and V 1 base, and 10 bases lay outside the gene matches.

The chain's CDR3 is CASSIGRNTEAFF. The DNA for the CDR3 is TGTGCCAGTAGTATTGGTAGGAACACTGAAGCTTTCTTT. This rearrangement joins TRBV19 to TRBJ1-1; D remains unclear. The CDR3 is 13 residues long. V lost 3 bases, J lost 1 base, and 6 bases lay in between. Germline CDR1 LNHDA, CDR2 SQIVND (reference sequence).

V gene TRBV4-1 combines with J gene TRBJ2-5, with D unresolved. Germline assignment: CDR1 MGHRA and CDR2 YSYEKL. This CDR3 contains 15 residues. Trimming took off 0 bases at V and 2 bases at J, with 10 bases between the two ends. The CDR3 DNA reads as TGCGCCAGCAGCCAAGATGTAGCTCATCAAGAGACCCAGTACTTC. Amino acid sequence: CASSQDVAHQETQYF.

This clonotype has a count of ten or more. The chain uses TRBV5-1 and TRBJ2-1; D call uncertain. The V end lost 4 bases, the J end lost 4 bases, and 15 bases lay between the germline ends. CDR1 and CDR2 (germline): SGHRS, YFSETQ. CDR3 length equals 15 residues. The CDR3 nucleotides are TGCGCCAGCAGCCCCGGTCCTTCCGCGTACAATGAGCAGTTCTTC. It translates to CASSPGPSAYNEQFF.

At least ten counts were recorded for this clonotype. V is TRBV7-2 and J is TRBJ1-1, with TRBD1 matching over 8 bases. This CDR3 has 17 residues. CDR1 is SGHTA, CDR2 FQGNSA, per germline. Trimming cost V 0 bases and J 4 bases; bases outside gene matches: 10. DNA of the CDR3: TGTGCCAGCAGCTTAGCGGGGGCAGGGGGCCGTAGCACTGAAGCTTTCTTT. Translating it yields CASSLAGAGGRSTEAFF.

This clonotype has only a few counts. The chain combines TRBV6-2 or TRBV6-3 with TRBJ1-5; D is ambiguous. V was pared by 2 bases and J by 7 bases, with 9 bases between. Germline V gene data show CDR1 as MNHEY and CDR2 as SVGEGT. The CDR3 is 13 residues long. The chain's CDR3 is CASSYRDGQPQHF. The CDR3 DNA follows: TGTGCCAGCAGTTACAGGGATGGCCAGCCCCAGCATTTT.

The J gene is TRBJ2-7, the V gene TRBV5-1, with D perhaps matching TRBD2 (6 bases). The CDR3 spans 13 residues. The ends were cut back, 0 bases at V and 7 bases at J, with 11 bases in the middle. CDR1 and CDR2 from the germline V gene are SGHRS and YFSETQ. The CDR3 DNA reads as TGCGCCAGCAGCTTGGACACAGGACTAGAGCAGTACTTC. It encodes CASSLDTGLEQYF.

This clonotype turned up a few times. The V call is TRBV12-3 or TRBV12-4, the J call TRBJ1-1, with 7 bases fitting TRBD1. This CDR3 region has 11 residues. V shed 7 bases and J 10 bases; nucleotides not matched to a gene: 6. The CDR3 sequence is CASTSTGLAFF. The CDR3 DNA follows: TGTGCCAGCACCTCGACAGGGTTAGCTTTCTTT.

Written as DNA, the CDR3 is TGTGCCAGCAGTGTACGGACAGGGGGGGACAATGAGCAGTTCTTC. It encodes CASSVRTGGDNEQFF. The chain couples TRBV27 to TRBJ2-1; 10 positions agree with TRBD1. The CDR3 runs 15 residues. Germline CDR1 and CDR2: MNHEY and SMNVEV (reference sequence). With V trimmed by 5 bases and J by 5 bases, 6 bases remained unmatched.